The 26 T cell receptor beta chains below come from one sample, sequenced in a study of cytomegalovirus exposure and HLA in healthy donors. Generated by immunoSEQ multiplex PCR, the TCRdb table keeps only in-frame clones and is missing some. The table shows tens of thousands of clones, with approximately 93% occurring only once. Sequences were obtained from PBMCs. These receptors came from a woman in her 30s in good health and CMV-seronegative.

J is TRBJ1-1 and V is TRBV14; D remains unclear. V lost 2 bases and J 6 bases, leaving 13 bases between the germline ends. The CDR3 has 14 amino acids. Germline CDR1 is SGHDN and CDR2 is FVKESK. The DNA of the CDR3 is TGTGCCAGCAGCCAAAATCTTCAGGCCGCTGAAGCTTTCTTT. Translating gives CASSQNLQAAEAFF.

V usage is TRBV29-1 and J usage is TRBJ1-1; D might be TRBD1 (6 bases). The V end lost 4 bases, the J end lost 4 bases, and 10 bases lay between the germline ends. This CDR3 spans 12 amino acids. CDR1 SQVTM and CDR2 ANQGSEA come from the germline V gene. In DNA, the CDR3 is TGCAGCGTTGTTCGGGGGGCCACTGAAGCTTTCTTT. Translation: CSVVRGATEAFF.

CDR3 amino acids: CASRGTGNNYGYTF. In DNA, the CDR3 is TGTGCCAGCCGAGGGACAGGGAACAACTATGGCTACACCTTC. The rearrangement links TRBV18 to TRBJ1-2; 9 nucleotides line up with TRBD1. This CDR3 is built from 14 residues. The germline CDR1 and CDR2 sequences are KGHSH and LQKENI. V lost 8 bases to trimming and J lost 2 bases; unmatched junction nucleotides: 6. Complete variable domain (other parts from reference TRBV18 and TRBJ1-2): NAGVMQNPRHLVRRRGQEARLRCSPMKGHSHVYWYRQLPEEGLKFMVYLQKENIIDESGMPKERFSAEFPKEGPSILRIQQVVRGDSAAYFCASRGTGNNYGYTFGSGTRLTVV.

The CDR3 DNA reads as TGTGCCAGCAGCCCCAGGGGGGCCGGCACAGATACGCAGTATTTT. Its translation: CASSPRGAGTDTQYF. The chain couples TRBV7-2 to TRBJ2-3; D may be TRBD1 (7 bases). V lost 5 bases and J lost 1, with 13 bases in between. Germline values: CDR1 SGHTA, CDR2 FQGNSA. This CDR3 is built from 15 residues.

The gene calls are TRBV19 and TRBJ2-3, with 8 nucleotides matching TRBD1. After removal of 4 bases from V and 8 bases from J, the junction contained 14 bases not matched to a gene. The CDR3 is made up of 16 amino acids. Germline V gene lookup returns CDR1 LNHDA and CDR2 SQIVND (reference sequence). In nucleotides, the CDR3 is TGTGCCAGTAGTACTCTGGCAGGACAGGGTTGGGGTACGCAGTATTTT. Translation: CASSTLAGQGWGTQYF.

The V call is TRBV11-1, the J call TRBJ2-6; weak D call: TRBD2 (5 bases). The CDR3 extends over 16 amino acids. The ends were cut back, 1 base at V and 2 bases at J, with 9 bases in the middle. Germline CDR1 SGHAT, CDR2 FQDESV (reference sequence). This chain's CDR3 is CASSLVAGTGANVLTF. In nucleotides, the CDR3 is TGTGCCAGCAGCTTAGTAGCCGGGACTGGGGCCAACGTCCTGACTTTC.

This clone was seen a single time. The V and J genes are TRBV5-4 and TRBJ2-5; 8 positions agree with TRBD2. The CDR3 has 15 amino acids. The trim removed 1 base at V and 3 bases at J, leaving 5 bases unmatched. The V gene's germline CDR1 is SGHNT and CDR2 YYREEE (reference sequence). Here the CDR3 reads CASSLRREAKETQYF. The CDR3 DNA follows: TGTGCCAGCAGCTTGCGGCGGGAGGCAAAAGAGACCCAGTACTTC.

V and J are TRBV28 and TRBJ2-7; D gene unclear. Germline V CDR1 and CDR2: MDHEN, SYDVKM. This CDR3 comprises 16 residues. The V end lost 5 bases, the J end lost 0 bases, and 17 bases lay between the germline ends. CDR3 loop: CASSPPPGRSSYEQYF. CDR3 coding DNA: TGTGCCAGCAGTCCCCCCCCGGGTCGGAGCTCCTACGAGCAGTACTTC.

The chain uses TRBV28 and TRBJ2-1; 9 bases align to TRBD1. V lost 3 bases to trimming and J lost 2 bases; unmatched junction nucleotides: 5. The CDR3 is made up of 16 amino acids. Germline CDR1 reads MDHEN; CDR2 reads SYDVKM. The CDR3 nucleotides are TGTGCCAGCAGTTTTTTCGGGACAGGGACCTACAATGAGCAGTTCTTC. It translates to CASSFFGTGTYNEQFF.

This chain joins TRBV5-1 and TRBJ2-2, with D possibly being TRBD2 (5 bases). V lost 7 bases to trimming and J lost 1 base, with 11 bases between them. This CDR3 is built from 14 residues. The germline V gene has CDR1 SGHRS and CDR2 YFSETQ. CDR3 in DNA: TGCGCCAGCCGTCCCGGGATGAACACCGGGGAGCTGTTTTTT. Protein: CASRPGMNTGELFF.

The chain links TRBV5-6 to TRBJ2-4, with D perhaps TRBD2 (6 bases). The germline V gene has CDR1 SGHDT and CDR2 YYEEEE. Trimming cost V 4 bases and J 1 base, with 12 bases left between them. The CDR3 is 15 amino acids. The DNA of the CDR3 is TGTGCCAGCAGCCTGGCGGCGGGGGCCAAAAACATTCAGTACTTC. It encodes CASSLAAGAKNIQYF.

This chain joins TRBV7-9 and TRBJ1-2; 8 bases are shared with TRBD1. Looked up from germline, CDR1 is SEHNR and CDR2 is FQNEAQ (reference sequence). Trimming at V came to 3 bases and at J to 3 bases, leaving 6 bases not matched to a gene. This CDR3 comprises 15 residues. CDR3 sequence reads: CASSLSSRGHYGYTF. The CDR3 DNA reads as TGTGCCAGCAGCTTGTCATCCAGGGGGCACTATGGCTACACCTTC.

The V and J genes are TRBV5-6 and TRBJ2-3; 9 nucleotides match TRBD1. Germline-derived CDR1 and CDR2 are SGHDT and YYEEEE. V lost 4 bases to trimming and J lost 2 bases; unmatched junction nucleotides: 8. The CDR3 spans 16 residues. The CDR3 DNA is TGTGCCAGCAGCCCACCGGGACAGGGTCCCACAGATACGCAGTATTTT. This sequence encodes CASSPPGQGPTDTQYF. Full variable domain (outside the CDR3, taken from reference TRBV5-6 and TRBJ2-3): DAGVTQSPTHLIKTRGQQVTLRCSPKSGHDTVSWYQQALGQGPQFIFQYYEEEERQRGNFPDRFSGHQFPNYSSELNVNALLLGDSALYLCASSPPGQGPTDTQYFGPGTRLTVL.

The chain carries TRBV10-3 and TRBJ2-7; D uncertain. Germline V CDR1 and CDR2: ENHRY, SYGVKD. V was clipped by 3 bases and J by 4 bases, with 7 bases between them. The CDR3 consists of 12 residues. The CDR3 region has the DNA TGTGCCATCAGTGACCAACGGTACGAGCAGTACTTC. It specifies CAISDQRYEQYF.

The CDR3 spells CASSLYQTGEIYGYTF. CDR3 nucleotides: TGTGCCAGCTCCCTGTACCAGACAGGGGAGATCTATGGCTACACCTTC. The chain links TRBV18 to TRBJ1-2, with TRBD1 identical over 8 bases. There are 16 residues in the CDR3. J gave up 4 bases and V 6 bases, and 13 bases lay outside the gene matches. Germline V lookup: CDR1 KGHSH, CDR2 LQKENI.

V usage is TRBV5-4 and J usage is TRBJ2-1; D is possibly TRBD2 (5 bases). The germline CDR1 and CDR2 sequences are SGHNT and YYREEE (reference sequence). Trimming cost V 1 base and J 9 bases, with 17 bases left between them. This CDR3 spans 15 amino acids. CDR3 sequence reads: CASSLPGVSVREQFF. The CDR3 coding sequence is TGTGCCAGCAGCTTGCCCGGGGTTAGCGTGCGTGAGCAGTTCTTC. The full variable domain, its missing parts supplied by reference TRBV5-4 and TRBJ2-1, is ETGVTQSPTHLIKTRGQQVTLRCSSQSGHNTVSWYQQALGQGPQFIFQYYREEENGRGNFPPRFSGLQFPNYSSELNVNALELDDSALYLCASSLPGVSVREQFFGPGTRLTVL.

The V and J genes are TRBV29-1 and TRBJ1-2; D unclear. This CDR3 has 11 amino acids. V lost 1 base, J lost 3 bases, and 3 bases lay in between. Germline V lookup: CDR1 SQVTM, CDR2 ANQGSEA. In DNA form, the CDR3 reads TGCAGCGTTGAAGCAGACTATGGCTACACCTTC. It yields the protein CSVEADYGYTF.

This chain links TRBV19 with TRBJ2-7, with a tentative D call TRBD2 (6 bases). V was trimmed by 1 base and J by 7 bases, leaving 17 bases between them. The CDR3 is 15 amino acids. Germline V gene data show CDR1 as LNHDA and CDR2 as SQIVND (reference sequence). CDR3: CASSIGGGNRGEQYF. The CDR3 DNA reads TGTGCCAGTAGTATAGGTGGCGGGAACCGGGGGGAGCAGTACTTC.

The rearrangement joins TRBV25-1 to TRBJ2-3; no definite D call. With 6 bases removed from V and 2 bases from J, the gap between germline ends came to 3 bases. The CDR3 is 11 residues long. Germline CDR1 reads MGHDK; CDR2 reads SYGVNS. The CDR3 spells CASSITDTQYF. CDR3 in DNA: TGTGCCAGCAGCATCACAGATACGCAGTATTTT.

The chain recombines TRBV5-1 with TRBJ1-2; no clear D gene. V was cut by 0 bases and J by 8 bases, with 8 bases left in between. Per germline, CDR1 SGHRS and CDR2 YFSETQ. The CDR3 spans 12 residues. As DNA, the CDR3 is TGCGCCAGCAGCTTGGACTCTTGGGGCTACACCTTC. Protein: CASSLDSWGYTF.

The genes are TRBV6-5 and TRBJ2-7, with TRBD1 as a possible D gene (6 bases). The CDR3 has 13 amino acids. Germline V gene sequence: CDR1 MNHEY, CDR2 SVGAGI. Deletions cut 7 bases from V and 3 bases from J, with 13 bases between. The CDR3 region has the DNA TGTGCCAGCACCGACAGGATGAGCTACGAGCAGTACTTC. Translating it yields CASTDRMSYEQYF.

V is TRBV30 and J is TRBJ1-4; no firm D call. The CDR3 runs 13 residues. Germline CDR1 and CDR2: GTSNPN and SVGIG (reference sequence). Trimming stripped 0 bases from V and 8 bases from J, with 10 bases between. CDR3 protein: CAWSVLGGEKLFF. The CDR3 DNA is TGTGCCTGGAGTGTACTAGGCGGGGAAAAACTGTTTTTT.

The chain employs TRBV5-6 and TRBJ1-4, with TRBD1 as a possible D gene (5 bases). V was clipped by 4 bases and J by 2 bases, with 9 bases between them. Per the germline V gene, CDR1 is SGHDT and CDR2 is YYEEEE. This CDR3 spans 14 amino acids. The CDR3 sequence: CASSDSFTNEKLFF. CDR3 coding DNA: TGTGCCAGCAGCGACAGCTTCACTAATGAAAAACTGTTTTTT.

Regarding this clone: Within the sample, other DNA sequences also encode this same CDR3. The chain combines TRBV27 with TRBJ2-7; 8 bases are a match to TRBD1. CDR3 size: 13 residues. The germline gives CDR1 MNHEY, CDR2 SMNVEV (reference sequence). Trimming cost V 2 bases and J 3 bases; bases outside gene matches: 0. The CDR3 reads CASSLGTGYEQYF. CDR3 in DNA: TGTGCCAGCAGTTTAGGGACAGGCTACGAGCAGTACTTC.

The chain recombines TRBV6-1 with TRBJ2-7, with D tentatively TRBD2 (6 bases). Trimming stripped 1 base from V and 3 bases from J, with 10 bases between. Germline V gene data show CDR1 as MNHNS and CDR2 as SASEGT. The CDR3 has 14 amino acids. In nucleotides, the CDR3 is TGTGCCAGCAGTGAAGAGGGAGGCATCTACGAGCAGTACTTC. This gives the protein CASSEEGGIYEQYF.

The V call is TRBV7-8, the J call TRBJ1-1; D is undetermined. Trimming shortened V by 2 bases and J by 7 bases, and 14 bases separated the two germline ends. CDR1 and CDR2 from the germline V gene are SGHVS and FQNEAQ. The CDR3 length is 14 residues. The CDR3, as DNA: TGTGCCAGCAGCTTATCACTTAACCCCCATGAAGCTTTCTTT. The encoded protein is CASSLSLNPHEAFF.